Each of the 24 T cell receptor beta chains below was sequenced from the same sample in a study of T cells in Graves' hyperthyroidism and ophthalmopathy. Amplified TCR beta CDR3 regions derived from RNA transcripts. The HTBI primer set served for first-round RT-PCR of the TCR CDR3. TCRdb passed the multiplex PCR reads through MiXCR, listing each CDR3 protein once. Here the sample spans a few hundred thousand distinct CDR3 sequences, around 20% being singletons. Sequencing was done on a sample of blood. The receptors shown here come from a man between 18 and 35 years old with Graves' hyperthyroidism.

The CDR3: CSASGALLYEQYF. In nucleotides, the CDR3 is TGCAGTGCCTCCGGGGCCCTACTTTACGAGCAGTACTTC. This chain connects TRBV20-1 to TRBJ2-7; D is tentatively TRBD1 or TRBD2 (5 bases each). Between the trimmed V and J ends, which lost 6 bases and 4 bases, there was a span of 16 bases. The CDR3 has 13 residues. The V gene's germline CDR1 is DFQATT and CDR2 SNEGSKA (reference sequence).

The table lists this clonotype with many counts. The J gene is TRBJ2-5, the V gene TRBV6-5, with a tentative D call TRBD1 (8 bases). Germline V gene data show CDR1 as MNHEY and CDR2 as SVGAGI. V lost 2 bases and J lost 5, with 12 bases in between. The CDR3 consists of 14 residues. The CDR3 DNA follows: TGTGCCAGCAGTTACGGACAGGGAGGGGAGACCCAGTACTTC. It is translated as CASSYGQGGETQYF.

This clonotype occurred a few times. This chain connects TRBV10-2 to TRBJ1-5; tentative D call: TRBD1 (5 bases). V lost 6 bases and J lost 0, with 9 bases in between. The length of the CDR3 is 14 residues. CDR1 WSHSY and CDR2 SAAADI come from the germline V gene. The CDR3: CASRGEHSNQPQHF. Written as DNA, the CDR3 is TGCGCCAGCAGGGGGGAGCATAGCAATCAGCCCCAGCATTTT.

The genes are TRBV11-2 and TRBJ1-1, with D perhaps TRBD1 (6 bases). The CDR3 totals 14 residues. In germline, CDR1 is SGHAT, CDR2 FQNNGV. The V end was cut by 0 bases, the J end by 4 bases, with 9 bases between. This chain's CDR3 is CASSLDAGATEAFF. The CDR3 nucleotides read TGTGCCAGCAGCTTAGACGCGGGGGCCACTGAAGCTTTCTTT. Full variable domain (outside the CDR3, taken from reference TRBV11-2 and TRBJ1-1): EAGVAQSPRYKIIEKRQSVAFWCNPISGHATLYWYQQILGQGPKLLIQFQNNGVVDDSQLPKDRFSAERLKGVDSTLKIQPAKLEDSAVYLCASSLDAGATEAFFGQGTRLTVV.

This clonotype appeared many times. V is TRBV2 and J is TRBJ1-3; 7 bases are shared with TRBD1. Germline values: CDR1 SNHLY, CDR2 FYNNEI. The CDR3 sequence is 17 residues long. The trim removed 5 bases at V and 0 bases at J, leaving 10 bases unmatched. The CDR3 nucleotides read TGTGCCAGCAGTAGGGACAGCACGTTCCTCTCTGGAAACACCATATATTTT. This codes for CASSRDSTFLSGNTIYF. Using reference TRBV2 and TRBJ1-3 for the parts outside the CDR3, the full variable domain is EPEVTQTPSHQVTQMGQEVILRCVPISNHLYFYWYRQILGQKVEFLVSFYNNEISEKSEIFDDQFSVERPDGSNFTLKIRSTKLEDSAMYFCASSRDSTFLSGNTIYFGEGSWLTVV.

This clonotype was detected many times. The chain carries TRBV6-1 and TRBJ2-6, with D uncertain. CDR3 size: 15 residues. V gave up 1 base and J gave up 4 bases, with 8 bases separating them. The germline gives CDR1 MNHNS, CDR2 SASEGT. For the CDR3, the DNA is TGTGCCAGCAGTGAAGAGCACTCCGGGGCCAACGTCCTGACTTTC. Its translation: CASSEEHSGANVLTF.

This clonotype was counted many times. V usage is TRBV27 and J usage is TRBJ2-7; the D call may be TRBD1 or TRBD2 (5 bases each). The V end lost 1 base, the J end lost 3 bases, and 10 bases lay between the germline ends. Germline V gene data show CDR1 as MNHEY and CDR2 as SMNVEV (reference sequence). This CDR3 region has 14 residues. CDR3: CASSLLGTHYEQYF. In DNA, the CDR3 is TGTGCCAGCAGTTTATTAGGGACCCACTACGAGCAGTACTTC.

This clonotype was counted only a few times. It may be a read error: a sequence one base away is much more abundant. The J gene is TRBJ2-3, the V gene TRBV6-5; possibly TRBD1 for D (5 bases). Germline V gene sequence: CDR1 MNHEY, CDR2 SVGAGI. The CDR3 is made up of 15 amino acids. The CDR3, as DNA: TGTGCCGGCAGTTTCTTCCAGGGATTAGCAGATACGCAGTATTTT. As protein: CAGSFFQGLADTQYF.

Only a few counts were recorded for this clonotype. J is TRBJ1-1 and V is TRBV5-6; TRBD1 might be the D (5 bases). Germline V CDR1 and CDR2: SGHDT, YYEEEE. V dropped 2 bases and J dropped 6 bases, with 11 bases sitting between them. The CDR3 is 13 residues long. This CDR3 is CASSFGGFAEAFF. The DNA of the CDR3 is TGTGCCAGCAGCTTCGGGGGGTTCGCTGAAGCTTTCTTT.

There are a few counts of this clonotype. The chain links TRBV12-3 or TRBV12-4 to TRBJ2-3, with D possibly being TRBD2 (6 bases). Trimming cost V 3 bases and J 0 bases, with 7 bases left between them. This CDR3 is 14 amino acids long. This chain's CDR3 is CASSFGGSTDTQYF. CDR3 in DNA: TGTGCCAGCAGTTTCGGGGGAAGCACAGATACGCAGTATTTT.

This clonotype was recorded at least ten times. V usage is TRBV20-1 and J usage is TRBJ2-2; D unclear. The germline V gene encodes CDR1 DFQATT and CDR2 SNEGSKA (reference sequence). There are 12 residues in the CDR3. Trimming took 1 base from V and 3 from J, leaving 3 bases between them. CDR3 amino acids: CSARVYTGELFF. For the CDR3, the DNA is TGCAGTGCTAGAGTCTACACCGGGGAGCTGTTTTTT.

This clonotype was observed at least ten times. The V call is TRBV6-2 or TRBV6-3, the J call TRBJ2-7, with D unclear. V was shortened by 7 bases and J by 2 bases, with 12 bases between the two germline ends. CDR1 and CDR2 (germline): MNHEY, SVGEGT. The CDR3 loop spans 13 amino acids. CDR3 sequence reads: CASIHKMTYEQYF. The CDR3, as DNA: TGTGCCAGCATCCACAAAATGACCTACGAGCAGTACTTC.

This clonotype appeared once. The CDR3 is CASSRRGGYGTQYF. The DNA for the CDR3 is TGTGCCAGCAGCCGACGGGGGGGGTATGGGACCCAGTACTTC. The genes are TRBV7-8 and TRBJ2-5, with 8 bases aligning to TRBD2. CDR1 is SGHVS and CDR2 is FQNEAQ in the germline V gene. V shed 5 bases, J shed 7 bases, and the junction held 9 bases outside the gene matches. The CDR3 totals 14 residues.

This clonotype has a handful of counts. The chain is built from TRBV28 and TRBJ2-5, with D hard to call. CDR3 length equals 14 residues. Germline values: CDR1 MDHEN, CDR2 SYDVKM. With 5 bases removed from V and 2 bases from J, the gap between germline ends came to 12 bases. As DNA, the CDR3 is TGTGCCAGCAGTCGAGTGGACGGACAAGAGACCCAGTACTTC. Encoded protein: CASSRVDGQETQYF. Using reference TRBV28 and TRBJ2-5 for the parts outside the CDR3, the full variable domain is DVKVTQSSRYLVKRTGEKVFLECVQDMDHENMFWYRQDPGLGLRLIYFSYDVKMKEKGDIPEGYSVSREKKERFSLILESASTNQTSMYLCASSRVDGQETQYFGPGTRLLVL.

This clonotype was seen just once. A read error is possible here, since a much larger clone lies one base away. J is TRBJ2-2 and V is TRBV7-8; D remains unclear. CDR3 length: 16 amino acids. Trimming removed 8 bases at V and 2 bases at J, with 18 bases between. Germline V gives CDR1 SGHVS, CDR2 FQNEAQ. CDR3 sequence reads: CASHNGRDINTGELFF. DNA of the CDR3: TGTGCCAGCCACAATGGCCGAGACATTAACACCGGGGAGCTGTTTTTT.

This chain uses TRBV5-1 with TRBJ2-7, with D perhaps given as TRBD1 or TRBD2 (5 bases each). V gave up 4 bases and J gave up 2 bases, with 16 bases separating them. Germline CDR1 SGHRS, CDR2 YFSETQ. The CDR3 totals 15 residues. CDR3 nucleotides: TGCGCCAGCAGCACCGTAGGGACGGCCACCTACGAGCAGTACTTC. Amino acid sequence: CASSTVGTATYEQYF.

The chain joins TRBV6-2 or TRBV6-3 to TRBJ1-1; D remains unclear. Germline CDR1 is MNHEY and CDR2 is SVGEGT. V was shortened by 6 bases and J by 1 base, with 9 bases between the two germline ends. CDR3 size: 13 residues. CDR3 DNA: TGTGCCAGCAGAAAAAACGGGAACACTGAAGCTTTCTTT. It codes for CASRKNGNTEAFF.

In its sample, this clonotype was seen many times. This chain joins TRBV6-1 and TRBJ2-5, with D possibly being TRBD1 or TRBD2 (6 bases each). Germline V gene sequence: CDR1 MNHNS, CDR2 SASEGT. This CDR3 spans 15 amino acids. V lost 1 base and J lost 4, with 13 bases in between. CDR3 residues: CASSEEGGGLETQYF. In DNA, the CDR3 is TGTGCCAGCAGTGAAGAGGGGGGCGGCCTAGAGACCCAGTACTTC.

This clonotype was counted a single time. The genes are TRBV6-5 and TRBJ2-7; D might be TRBD1 (5 bases). CDR1 and CDR2 (germline): MNHEY, SVGAGI. The CDR3 is 13 amino acids. The V end was cut by 2 bases, the J end by 5 bases, with 10 bases between. The CDR3 reads CASSYVGLNEQYF. CDR3 sequence (DNA): TGTGCCAGCAGTTACGTGGGGCTAAACGAGCAGTACTTC.

The table lists this clonotype with many counts. A junction end diverges from the germline sequence, so it may reflect a read error. J is TRBJ1-3 and V is TRBV19; unclear D gene. The CDR3 has 15 residues. Germline values: CDR1 LNHDA, CDR2 SQIVND (reference sequence). CDR3 in amino acids: CASASSVDPGNTIYF. Written as DNA, the CDR3 is TGTGCCAGTGCGTCCTCGGTTGACCCTGGTAACACCATATATTTT.

This clonotype has a count of ten or more. V is TRBV6-1 and J is TRBJ1-2; D may be TRBD1 (6 bases). The germline CDR1 and CDR2 sequences are MNHNS and SASEGT. V lost 3 bases and J 4 bases, leaving 15 bases between the germline ends. The CDR3 sequence is 15 residues long. Here the CDR3 DNA reads TGTGCCAGCAGTGAGGCCGCAACAGGGATCTATGGCTACACCTTC. Encoded protein: CASSEAATGIYGYTF.

This clonotype came up many times. CDR3 sequence: CSARLGFNQPQHF. DNA of the CDR3: TGCAGTGCTAGATTGGGATTTAATCAGCCCCAGCATTTT. J is TRBJ1-5 and V is TRBV20-1; D remains unclear. CDR3 length: 13 residues. V was clipped by 2 bases and J by 4 bases, with 9 bases between them. Germline CDR1 reads DFQATT; CDR2 reads SNEGSKA (reference sequence).

V is TRBV7-2 and J is TRBJ2-3, with 9 bases identical to TRBD2. The CDR3 runs 17 residues. V was pared by 4 bases and J by 3 bases, with 11 bases of the junction left unmatched. Germline V CDR1 and CDR2: SGHTA, FQGNSA. CDR3 nucleotides: TGTGCCAGCAGCTCCCACTGGGGCGGGGGGGGGACAGATACGCAGTATTTT. Its translation: CASSSHWGGGGTDTQYF. The full variable domain, completed using reference TRBV7-2 and TRBJ2-3, is GAGVSQSPSNKVTEKGKDVELRCDPISGHTALYWYRQSLGQGLEFLIYFQGNSAPDKSGLPSDRFSAERTGGSVSTLTIQRTQQEDSAVYLCASSSHWGGGGTDTQYFGPGTRLTVL.

The rearrangement links TRBV6-2 or TRBV6-3 to TRBJ2-5; perhaps D is TRBD1 or TRBD2 (5 bases each). CDR1 is MNHEY, CDR2 SVGEGT, per germline. The CDR3 covers 15 residues. V was cut by 1 base and J by 5 bases, with 14 bases left in between. CDR3 DNA: TGTGCCAGCAGTTACTATGGGACCTCCATGGAGACCCAGTACTTC. Translation gives CASSYYGTSMETQYF.